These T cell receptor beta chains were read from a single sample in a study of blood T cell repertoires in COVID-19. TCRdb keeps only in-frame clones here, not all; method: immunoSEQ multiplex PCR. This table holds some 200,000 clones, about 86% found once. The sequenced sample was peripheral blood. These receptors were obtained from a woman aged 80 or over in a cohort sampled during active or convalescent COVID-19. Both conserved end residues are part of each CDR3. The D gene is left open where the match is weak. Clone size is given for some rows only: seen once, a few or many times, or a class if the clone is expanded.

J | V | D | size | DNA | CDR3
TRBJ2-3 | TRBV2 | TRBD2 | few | TGTGCCAGCAGGGGACTAGCGGCCGGTCGTTACGCGGATACGCAGTATTTT | CASRGLAAGRYADTQYF
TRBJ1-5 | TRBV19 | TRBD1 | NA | TGTGCCAGTAGTCAGGGGGAGTTTGGCAATCAGCCCCAGCATTTT | CASSQGEFGNQPQHF
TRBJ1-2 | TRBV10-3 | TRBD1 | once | TGTGCCATCAGTGAATTTGTAATAGTGGGACAGGGCCAAACCGCCAGGGGCTACACCTTC | CAISEFVIVGQGQTARGYTF
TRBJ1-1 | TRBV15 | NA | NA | TGTGCCACCAGCAGAGCCAGGGTCATGAACACTGAAGCTTTCTTT | CATSRARVMNTEAFF
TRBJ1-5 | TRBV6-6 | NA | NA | TGTGCCAGCAGTCCCGGGACAAGTGATAGCAATCAGCCCCAGCATTTT | CASSPGTSDSNQPQHF
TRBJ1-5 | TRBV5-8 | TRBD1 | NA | TGTGCCAGCAGCTATTCGACAGGGGGTTATCAGCCCCAGCATTTT | CASSYSTGGYQPQHF
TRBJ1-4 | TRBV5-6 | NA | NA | TGTGCCAGCAGCTTATGGAGGGGTGGGGAAAAACTGTTTTTT | CASSLWRGGEKLFF
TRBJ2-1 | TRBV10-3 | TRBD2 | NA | TGTGCCATCAGTGACGGGCCTAGCGGGAGGAACAATGAGCAGTTCTTC | CAISDGPSGRNNEQFF
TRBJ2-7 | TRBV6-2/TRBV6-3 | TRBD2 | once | TGTGCCAGCACCCCCGGGGAGGGATCTTGGTACGAGCAGTACTTC | CASTPGEGSWYEQYF
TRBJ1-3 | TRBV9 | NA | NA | TGTGCCAGCAGCGGAACTTTCTCTGGAAACACCATATATTTT | CASSGTFSGNTIYF
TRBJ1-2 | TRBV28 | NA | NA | TGTGCCAGCAGGGCACCCAGAGGGATGGGCTATGGCTACACCTTC | CASRAPRGMGYGYTF
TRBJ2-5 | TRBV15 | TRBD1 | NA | TGTGCCGCCTCCGGGACAGGGGAGACCCAGTACTTC | CAASGTGETQYF
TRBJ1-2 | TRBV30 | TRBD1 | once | TGTGCCTGGAGCCGAAGGACAGGAAAGTTTTCTGGCTACACCTTC | CAWSRRTGKFSGYTF
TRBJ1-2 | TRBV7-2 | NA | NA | TGTGCCAGCAGCCCCCTCAGTCTTGGCTACACCTTC | CASSPLSLGYTF